Listed here are 8 T cell receptor beta chains from one sample, sequenced in a study of cytomegalovirus exposure and HLA in healthy donors. PCR amplification relied on 60 Vbeta primers (plus 13 Jbeta primers). Measured with immunoSEQ multiplex PCR; TCRdb has only the in-frame clones, and not every one. In the table there are about 130,000 clones, roughly 72% of which are singletons. What was sequenced was PBMCs. Source of these receptors: a male donor in good health and CMV-seronegative.

The genes are TRBV5-8 and TRBJ1-5; weak D call: TRBD1 (6 bases). The CDR3 length is 17 residues. V dropped 0 bases and J dropped 0 bases, with 13 bases sitting between them. In germline, CDR1 is SGHTS, CDR2 YDEGEE. The CDR3 bases are TGTGCCAGCAGCTTGGGGACAGATTCTTATAGCAATCAGCCCCAGCATTTT. Translation: CASSLGTDSYSNQPQHF.

V gene TRBV5-6 combines with J gene TRBJ2-5; D unresolved. Judging by the DNA end, TRBJ2-7 fits better; the J call may be wrong. This CDR3 spans 13 amino acids. CDR1 and CDR2 from the germline V gene are SGHDT and YYEEEE. DNA of the CDR3: TGTGCCAGCAGCTTAGGAAGTTACTACGAGCAGTACTTC. This encodes CASSLGSYYEQYF.

Regarding this clone: Different DNA sequences within this sample yield the same CDR3. The rearrangement links TRBV15 to TRBJ2-5; TRBD1 aligns across 8 bases. After removal of 0 bases from V and 2 bases from J, the junction contained 2 bases not matched to a gene. There are 15 residues in the CDR3. Germline CDR1 reads LNHNV; CDR2 reads YYDKDF (reference sequence). CDR3 sequence: CATSRDRQGQETQYF. In DNA, the CDR3 is TGTGCCACCAGCAGAGATCGACAGGGGCAAGAGACCCAGTACTTC. Using reference TRBV15 and TRBJ2-5 for the parts outside the CDR3, the full variable domain is DAMVIQNPRYQVTQFGKPVTLSCSQTLNHNVMYWYQQKSSQAPKLLFHYYDKDFNNEADTPDNFQSRRPNTSFCFLDIRSPGLGDTAMYLCATSRDRQGQETQYFGPGTRLLVL.

The gene calls are TRBV18 and TRBJ2-3, with D possibly TRBD2 on 5 matching bases. V shed 0 bases and J shed 2 bases, with 12 bases lying between them. The germline CDR1 and CDR2 sequences are KGHSH and LQKENI. This CDR3 is built from 16 residues. DNA for the CDR3: TGTGCCAGCTCACCACCCCTCGAGGGCCACACAGATACGCAGTATTTT. Protein product: CASSPPLEGHTDTQYF.

This clone was observed a few times. This sequence joins TRBV7-3 and TRBJ2-7, with D possibly matching TRBD2 (5 bases). Germline V gene data show CDR1 as SGHTA and CDR2 as FQGTGA. The CDR3 has 13 amino acids. Trimming shortened V by 0 bases and J by 6 bases, and 9 bases separated the two germline ends. The CDR3 coding sequence is TGTGCCAGCAGCTTAACCCCAGCGGCCGAGCAGTACTTC. Translated: CASSLTPAAEQYF.

The genes are TRBV5-1 and TRBJ1-3, with D tentatively TRBD1 (5 bases). Germline V gene data show CDR1 as SGHRS and CDR2 as YFSETQ. CDR3 size: 16 residues. The germline V and J ends were trimmed by 3 bases and 8 bases, with 21 bases remaining between them. The CDR3 here is CASSSGSMGQGYTIYF. DNA for the CDR3: TGCGCCAGCAGCTCGGGCTCCATGGGGCAAGGATACACCATATATTTT.

The chain employs TRBV10-3 and TRBJ2-2; 7 bases are a match to TRBD1. After removal of 2 bases from V and 5 bases from J, the junction contained 8 bases not matched to a gene. This CDR3 comprises 16 residues. The V gene's germline CDR1 is ENHRY and CDR2 SYGVKD. The CDR3 nucleotides read TGTGCCATCAGTGAGCCGACAGGGCGTCGGACCGGGGAGCTGTTTTTT. Translation gives CAISEPTGRRTGELFF.

This chain joins TRBV4-3 and TRBJ1-2; 7 bases fit TRBD1. The CDR3 has 16 residues. After removal of 0 bases from V and 4 bases from J, the junction contained 8 bases not matched to a gene. Germline loops: CDR1 LGHNA, CDR2 YSLEER. The chain's CDR3 is CASSQEAAGQAYGYTF. The CDR3 DNA sequence: TGCGCCAGCAGCCAAGAAGCCGCCGGACAGGCCTATGGCTACACCTTC.